The T cell receptor (beta chain) described here comes from a study of early T cells in non-severe SARS-CoV-2 infection (dated by TCRdb to about 2021). For context, the study as a whole: Because TCR sequencing relied on bulk RNA taken from unsorted whole blood, pairing of alpha and beta chains was not possible. The investigation overall reported the following: VDJdb matching was skewed toward anti-spike CD8 responses and likely underestimated virus-specific expansions by missing private and CD4 specificities.

V gives up 5 bases and J gives up 2 bases, and the segment between their germline ends measures 17 bases. The CDR3 measures 16 amino acids from cysteine to phenylalanine. Only the CDR3 part of the read is kept: 48 bases, read in frame from the first base. The germline V gene supplies CDR1 SNHLY and CDR2 FYNNEI. The library was prepared using 5' RACE. The instrument was a NextSeq 500. To correct for sequencing error and PCR bias, the TCR library protocol tagged individual cDNA molecules with unique molecular identifiers. Both TCR alpha and beta chains were sequenced, and tight co-correlation was observed between alpha and beta sequence abundances in each sample. In the authors' own workflow: Decombinator V4 was used to annotate TCR sequences for V gene, J gene and CDR3. TCRs were defined as expanded if a significant change between any two time points was detected under a Poisson model with p below 0.0001. TCR abundances were normalised to the total number of TCRs sequenced per sample and expressed as counts per million. TRAV1-2 paired with TRAJ12, TRAJ20 or TRAJ33 defined MAIT TCRs, while TRAV10 paired with TRAJ18 defined iNKT TCRs. VDJdb, accessed 1 November 2021, was searched for CMV, EBV and SARS-CoV-2 annotated TCRs, with TCRs annotated for multiple antigens excluded. TCRdb handled the public reads itself, with Q25 trimming in fastp and clone calling in MiXCR, and kept productive beta chains. Each entry merges the rows of one CDR3 protein and shows their most common DNA and genes. The V and J calls reflect TCRdb's pipeline rather than the authors' work. The sample data list 25,000 to 35,000 distinct CDR3 sequences, and about 2.7% of these were observed just once. The top ten hold 0.72% of the sample.

This clonotype was seen many times. What antigen it recognizes has not been identified. The input lacks base qualities; no much larger clone sits a single base away. A case-control design nested within a healthcare worker cohort in London, UK, was used, with weekly nasopharyngeal swab PCR tests and blood sampling performed. Between 23 and 31 March 2020, the week of the UK lockdown, healthcare workers were enrolled and then followed up weekly for as long as 16 weeks. This receptor was obtained from an adult who was a healthcare worker with PCR-confirmed SARS-CoV-2 infection or an uninfected control (not recorded which). Here the chain combines TRBV2 and TRBJ2-3, and perhaps TRBD2 as D gene, on 6 matching bases. Sequencing was performed on whole blood. The CDR3 region: CASSPWEDGSTDTQYF. The nucleotide sequence reads TGTGCCAGCAGTCCCTGGGAGGACGGGTCCACAGATACGCAGTATTTT.